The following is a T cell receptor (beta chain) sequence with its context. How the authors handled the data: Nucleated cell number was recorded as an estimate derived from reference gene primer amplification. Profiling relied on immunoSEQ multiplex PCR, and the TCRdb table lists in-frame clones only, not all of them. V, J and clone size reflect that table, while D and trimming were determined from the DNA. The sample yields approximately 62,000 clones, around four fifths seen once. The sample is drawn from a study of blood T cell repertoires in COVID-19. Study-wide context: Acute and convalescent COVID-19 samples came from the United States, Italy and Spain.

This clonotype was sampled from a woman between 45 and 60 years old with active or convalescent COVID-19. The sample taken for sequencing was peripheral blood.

Here the CDR3 reads CASSLRQGNSGNQPQHF. The DNA of the CDR3 is TGTGCCAGCAGCTTGAGACAGGGGAATAGCGGCAATCAGCCCCAGCATTTT. The rearrangement links TRBV5-6 to TRBJ1-5, with 8 positions matching TRBD1. J lost 2 bases, V lost 1 base, and 8 bases had no gene match. From germline, CDR1 is SGHDT and CDR2 YYEEEE. The CDR3 contains 17 residues.